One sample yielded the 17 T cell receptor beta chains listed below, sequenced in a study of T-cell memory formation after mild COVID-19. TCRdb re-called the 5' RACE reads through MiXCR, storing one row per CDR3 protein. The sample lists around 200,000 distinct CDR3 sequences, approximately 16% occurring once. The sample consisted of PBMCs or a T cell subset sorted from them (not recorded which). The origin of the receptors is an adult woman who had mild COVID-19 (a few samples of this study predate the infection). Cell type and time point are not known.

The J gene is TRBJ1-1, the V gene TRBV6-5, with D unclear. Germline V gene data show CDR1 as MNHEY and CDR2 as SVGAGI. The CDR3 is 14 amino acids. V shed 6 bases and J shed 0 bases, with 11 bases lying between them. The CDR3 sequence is CASSRQRMNTEAFF. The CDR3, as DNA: TGTGCCAGCAGCCGTCAGCGTATGAACACTGAAGCTTTCTTT.

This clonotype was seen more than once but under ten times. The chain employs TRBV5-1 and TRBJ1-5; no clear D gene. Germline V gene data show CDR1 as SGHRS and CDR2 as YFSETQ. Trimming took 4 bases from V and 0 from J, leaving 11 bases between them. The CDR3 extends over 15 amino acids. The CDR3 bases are TGCGCCAGCAGCAAGGACCCAGATAGCAATCAGCCCCAGCATTTT. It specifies CASSKDPDSNQPQHF. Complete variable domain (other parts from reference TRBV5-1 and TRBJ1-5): KAGVTQTPRYLIKTRGQQVTLSCSPISGHRSVSWYQQTPGQGLQFLFEYFSETQRNKGNFPGRFSGRQFSNSRSEMNVSTLELGDSALYLCASSKDPDSNQPQHFGDGTRLSIL.

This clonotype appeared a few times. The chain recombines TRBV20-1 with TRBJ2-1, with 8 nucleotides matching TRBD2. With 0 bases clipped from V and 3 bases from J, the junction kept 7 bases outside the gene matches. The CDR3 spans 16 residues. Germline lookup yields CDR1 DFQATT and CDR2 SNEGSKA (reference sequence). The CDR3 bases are TGCAGTGCTAGAGATGAGAGACTAGCGATCTACAATGAGCAGTTCTTC. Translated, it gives CSARDERLAIYNEQFF.

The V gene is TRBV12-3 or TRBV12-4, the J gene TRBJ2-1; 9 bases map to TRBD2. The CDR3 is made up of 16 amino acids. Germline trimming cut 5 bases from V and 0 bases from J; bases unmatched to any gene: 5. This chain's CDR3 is CASSPTSGYSYNEQFF. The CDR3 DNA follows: TGTGCCAGCAGTCCGACTAGCGGATACTCCTACAATGAGCAGTTCTTC.

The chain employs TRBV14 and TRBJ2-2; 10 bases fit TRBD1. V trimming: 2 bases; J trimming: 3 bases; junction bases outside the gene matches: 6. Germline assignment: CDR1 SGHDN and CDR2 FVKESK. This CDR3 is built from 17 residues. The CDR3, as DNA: TGTGCCAGCAGCCAACTCTCCGGGACAGGGGACACCGGGGAGCTGTTTTTT. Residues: CASSQLSGTGDTGELFF. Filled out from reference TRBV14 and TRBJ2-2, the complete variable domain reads EAGVTQFPSHSVIEKGQTVTLRCDPISGHDNLYWYRRVMGKEIKFLLHFVKESKQDESGMPNNRFLAERTGGTYSTLKVQPAELEDSGVYFCASSQLSGTGDTGELFFGEGSRLTVL.

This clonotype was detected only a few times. The CDR3 spells CASSARAGEGYGYTF. The CDR3 DNA sequence: TGTGCCAGCAGCGCAAGGGCGGGAGAGGGCTATGGCTACACCTTC. The rearrangement links TRBV7-3 to TRBJ1-2; D is unclear. This CDR3 has 15 amino acids. The germline CDR1 and CDR2 sequences are SGHTA and FQGTGA. The germline V and J ends were trimmed by 5 bases and 4 bases, with 17 bases remaining between them.

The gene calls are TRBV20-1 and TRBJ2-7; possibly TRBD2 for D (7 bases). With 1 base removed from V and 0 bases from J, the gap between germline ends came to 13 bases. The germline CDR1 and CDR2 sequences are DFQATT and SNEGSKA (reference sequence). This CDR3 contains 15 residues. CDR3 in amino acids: CSARGQAGASYEQYF. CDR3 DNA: TGCAGTGCTAGAGGGCAGGCGGGGGCCTCCTACGAGCAGTACTTC.

The CDR3 region is CASNVLYNSPLHF. CDR3 sequence (DNA): TGTGCCAGCAATGTGCTCTATAATTCACCCCTCCACTTT. The chain uses TRBV2 and TRBJ1-6; D is unclear. V dropped 7 bases and J dropped 3 bases, with 7 bases sitting between them. The CDR3 loop spans 13 amino acids. Germline CDR1 and CDR2: SNHLY and FYNNEI. Based on the CDR3 plus reference TRBV2 and TRBJ1-6, the full variable domain is EPEVTQTPSHQVTQMGQEVILRCVPISNHLYFYWYRQILGQKVEFLVSFYNNEISEKSEIFDDQFSVERPDGSNFTLKIRSTKLEDSAMYFCASNVLYNSPLHFGNGTRLTVT.

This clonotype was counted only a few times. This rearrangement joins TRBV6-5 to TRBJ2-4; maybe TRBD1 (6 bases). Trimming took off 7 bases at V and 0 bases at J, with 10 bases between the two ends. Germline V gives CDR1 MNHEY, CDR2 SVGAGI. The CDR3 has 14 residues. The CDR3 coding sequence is TGTGCCAGCAAAACAGGGATAGCCAAAAACATTCAGTACTTC. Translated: CASKTGIAKNIQYF.

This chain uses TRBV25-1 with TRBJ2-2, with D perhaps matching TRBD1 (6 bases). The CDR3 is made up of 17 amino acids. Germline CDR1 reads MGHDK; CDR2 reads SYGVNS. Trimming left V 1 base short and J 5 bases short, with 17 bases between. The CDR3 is CASSELVRGKATGELFF. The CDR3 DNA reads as TGTGCCAGCAGTGAATTAGTGAGGGGGAAAGCGACCGGGGAGCTGTTTTTT.

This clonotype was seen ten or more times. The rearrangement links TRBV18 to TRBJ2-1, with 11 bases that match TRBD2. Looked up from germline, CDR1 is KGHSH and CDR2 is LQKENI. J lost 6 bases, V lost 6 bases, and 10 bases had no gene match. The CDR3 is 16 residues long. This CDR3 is CASSLPGLAALNEQFF. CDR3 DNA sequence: TGTGCCAGCTCGCTACCGGGACTAGCGGCGCTCAATGAGCAGTTCTTC.

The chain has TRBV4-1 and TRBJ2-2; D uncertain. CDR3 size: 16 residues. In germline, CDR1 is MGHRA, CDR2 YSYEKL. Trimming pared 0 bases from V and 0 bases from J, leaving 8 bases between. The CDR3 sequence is CASSQDRVTNTGELFF. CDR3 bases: TGCGCCAGCAGCCAAGATCGGGTTACGAACACCGGGGAGCTGTTTTTT.

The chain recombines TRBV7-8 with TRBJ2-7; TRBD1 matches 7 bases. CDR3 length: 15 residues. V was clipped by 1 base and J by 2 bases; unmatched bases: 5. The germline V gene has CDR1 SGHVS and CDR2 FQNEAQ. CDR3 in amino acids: CASSLETGATYEQYF. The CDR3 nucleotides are TGTGCCAGCAGCTTAGAAACAGGGGCGACCTACGAGCAGTACTTC.

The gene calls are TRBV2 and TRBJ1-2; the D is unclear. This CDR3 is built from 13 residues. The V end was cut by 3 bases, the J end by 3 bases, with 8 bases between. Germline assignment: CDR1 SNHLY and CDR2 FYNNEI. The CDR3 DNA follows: TGTGCCAGCAGTGATATGGTAGACTATGGCTACACCTTC. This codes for CASSDMVDYGYTF. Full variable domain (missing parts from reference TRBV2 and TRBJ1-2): EPEVTQTPSHQVTQMGQEVILRCVPISNHLYFYWYRQILGQKVEFLVSFYNNEISEKSEIFDDQFSVERPDGSNFTLKIRSTKLEDSAMYFCASSDMVDYGYTFGSGTRLTVV.

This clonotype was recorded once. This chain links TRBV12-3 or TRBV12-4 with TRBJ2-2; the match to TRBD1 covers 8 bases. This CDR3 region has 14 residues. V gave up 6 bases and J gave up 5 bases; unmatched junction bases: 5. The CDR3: CASSPTGETGELFF. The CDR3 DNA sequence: TGTGCCAGCAGCCCGACAGGGGAAACCGGGGAGCTGTTTTTT.

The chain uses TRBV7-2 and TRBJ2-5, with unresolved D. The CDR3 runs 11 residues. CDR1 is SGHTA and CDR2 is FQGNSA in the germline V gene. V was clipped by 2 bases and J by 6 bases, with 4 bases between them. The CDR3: CASSLKQTQYF. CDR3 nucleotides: TGTGCCAGCAGCTTAAAGCAGACCCAGTACTTC. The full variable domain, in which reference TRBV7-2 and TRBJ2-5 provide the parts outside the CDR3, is GAGVSQSPSNKVTEKGKDVELRCDPISGHTALYWYRQSLGQGLEFLIYFQGNSAPDKSGLPSDRFSAERTGGSVSTLTIQRTQQEDSAVYLCASSLKQTQYFGPGTRLLVL.

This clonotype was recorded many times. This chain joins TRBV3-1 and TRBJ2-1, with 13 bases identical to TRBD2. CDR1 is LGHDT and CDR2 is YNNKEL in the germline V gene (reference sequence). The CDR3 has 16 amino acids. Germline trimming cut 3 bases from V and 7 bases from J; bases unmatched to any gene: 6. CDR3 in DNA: TGTGCCAGCAGCCACCGACTAGCGGGAGGTAAAAATGAGCAGTTCTTC. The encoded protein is CASSHRLAGGKNEQFF.